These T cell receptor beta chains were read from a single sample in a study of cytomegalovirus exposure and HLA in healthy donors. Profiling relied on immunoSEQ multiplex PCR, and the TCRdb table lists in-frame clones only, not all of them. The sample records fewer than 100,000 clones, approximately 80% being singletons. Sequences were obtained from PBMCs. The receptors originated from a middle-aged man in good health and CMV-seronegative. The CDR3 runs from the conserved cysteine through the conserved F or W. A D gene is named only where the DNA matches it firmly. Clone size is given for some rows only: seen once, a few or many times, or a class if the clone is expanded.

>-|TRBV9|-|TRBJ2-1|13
CASTVGVYNEQFF
TGTGCCAGCACCGTAGGCGTGTACAATGAGCAGTTCTTC
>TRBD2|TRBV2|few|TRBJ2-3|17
CASSEVAGAGKTDTQYF
TGTGCCAGCAGTGAGGTAGCGGGGGCCGGGAAGACAGATACGCAGTATTTT
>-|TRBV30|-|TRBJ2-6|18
CAWSENRAGFSGANVLTF
TGTGCCTGGAGTGAGAACAGGGCCGGTTTTTCTGGGGCCAACGTCCTGACTTTC
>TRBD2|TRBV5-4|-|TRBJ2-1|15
CASSSTSGSYNEQFF
TGTGCCAGCAGCTCCACTAGCGGGAGTTACAATGAGCAGTTCTTC
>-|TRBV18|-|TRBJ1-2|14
CASSPPISTYGYTF
TGTGCCAGCTCACCACCGATTAGCACCTATGGCTACACCTTC
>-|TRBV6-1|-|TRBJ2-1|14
CASGPYSSYNEQFF
TGTGCCAGCGGTCCCTATAGCTCCTACAATGAGCAGTTCTTC
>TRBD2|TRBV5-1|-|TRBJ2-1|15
CASSLSSGGAFEQFF
TGCGCCAGCAGCTTGAGTAGCGGGGGGGCTTTTGAGCAGTTCTTC
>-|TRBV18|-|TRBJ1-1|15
CASSPPPRLNTEAFF
TGTGCCAGCTCACCACCTCCCCGGTTGAACACTGAAGCTTTCTTT
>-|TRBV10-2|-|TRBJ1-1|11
CASSVNTEAFF
TGCGCCAGCAGCGTGAACACTGAAGCTTTCTTT
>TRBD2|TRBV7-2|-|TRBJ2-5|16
CASSLYPREVQETQYF
TGTGCCAGCAGCTTATATCCCCGGGAGGTCCAAGAGACCCAGTACTTC
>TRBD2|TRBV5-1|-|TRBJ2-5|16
CASSFGLAGSQETQYF
TGCGCCAGCAGCTTTGGACTAGCGGGGTCTCAAGAGACCCAGTACTTC
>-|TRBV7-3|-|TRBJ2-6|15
CASSLTGSGANVLTF
TGTGCCAGCAGCTTAACCGGCTCTGGGGCCAACGTCCTGACTTTC
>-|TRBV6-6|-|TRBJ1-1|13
CASSYAGGYEAFF
TGTGCCAGCAGTTATGCCGGAGGCTATGAAGCTTTCTTT
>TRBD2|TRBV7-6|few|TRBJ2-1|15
CASSQPTSGDNEQFF
TGTGCCAGCAGCCAACCGACTAGCGGGGACAATGAGCAGTTCTTC
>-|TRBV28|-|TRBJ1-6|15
CASSLLGGNNSPLHF
TGTGCCAGCAGTTTGTTAGGGGGAAATAATTCACCCCTCCACTTT
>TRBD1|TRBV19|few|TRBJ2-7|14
CASSRTGGAYEQYF
TGTGCCAGTAGCCGGACAGGGGGCGCCTACGAGCAGTACTTC
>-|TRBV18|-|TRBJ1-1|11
CASSARLGAFF
TGTGCCAGCTCAGCCCGGCTCGGGGCTTTCTTT
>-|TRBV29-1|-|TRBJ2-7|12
CSVVQGIYEQYF
TGCAGCGTTGTGCAGGGAATCTACGAGCAGTACTTC
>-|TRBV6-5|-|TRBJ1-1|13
CASSYESNTEAFF
TGTGCCAGCAGTTACGAGTCGAACACTGAAGCTTTCTTT
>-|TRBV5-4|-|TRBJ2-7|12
CASSADFSGQYF
TGTGCCAGCAGCGCCGATTTTTCCGGGCAGTACTTC
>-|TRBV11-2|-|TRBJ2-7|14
CASSLEAGRGEQYF
TGTGCCAGCAGCTTAGAGGCGGGAAGGGGCGAGCAGTACTTC
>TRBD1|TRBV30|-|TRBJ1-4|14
CAWSVLAGGEKLFF
TGTGCCTGGAGTGTATTGGCAGGGGGAGAAAAACTGTTTTTT
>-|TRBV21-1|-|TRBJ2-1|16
CASSPLLAGGYNEQFF
TGTGCCAGCAGCCCTCTGTTAGCGGGAGGCTACAATGAGCAGTTCTTC
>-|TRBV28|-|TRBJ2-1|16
CASSSNTGKAYNEQFF
TGTGCCAGCAGTTCAAACACAGGGAAAGCCTACAATGAGCAGTTCTTC
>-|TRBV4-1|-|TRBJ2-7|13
CASGDRINYEQYF
TGCGCCAGCGGCGACAGGATCAACTACGAGCAGTACTTC
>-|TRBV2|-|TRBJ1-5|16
CASSVETPYSNQPQHF
TGTGCCAGCAGTGTAGAGACACCTTATAGCAATCAGCCCCAGCATTTT
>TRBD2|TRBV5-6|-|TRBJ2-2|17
CASSTLAGVLNTGELFF
TGTGCCAGCAGCACACTAGCGGGAGTTCTGAACACCGGGGAGCTGTTTTTT
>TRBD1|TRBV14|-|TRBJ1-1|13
CASTWTGNTEAFF
TGTGCCAGCACCTGGACAGGGAACACTGAAGCTTTCTTT
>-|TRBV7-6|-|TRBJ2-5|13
CASSLLNTETQYF
TGTGCCAGCAGCCTCCTCAACACCGAGACCCAGTACTTC
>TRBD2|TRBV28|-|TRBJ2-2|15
CASLGVSGNNGELFF
TGTGCCAGCTTGGGCGTTAGCGGGAATAACGGGGAGCTGTTTTTT
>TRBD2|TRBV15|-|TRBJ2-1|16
CATSRGSSGSFGEQFF
TGTGCCACCAGCAGGGGGAGTAGCGGGAGTTTCGGTGAGCAGTTCTTC
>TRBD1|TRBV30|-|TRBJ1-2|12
CAWNTGGYGYTF
TGTGCCTGGAACACAGGGGGCTATGGCTACACCTTC
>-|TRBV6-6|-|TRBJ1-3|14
CASSYSTAGNTIYF
TGTGCCAGCAGTTACTCGACAGCTGGAAACACCATATATTTT
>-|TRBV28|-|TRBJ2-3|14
CASSFGGGTDTQYF
TGTGCCAGCAGTTTCGGGGGAGGCACAGATACGCAGTATTTT
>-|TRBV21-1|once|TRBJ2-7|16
CASSRDRVKLGYEQYF
TGTGCCAGCAGTCGTGACAGGGTGAAATTGGGCTACGAGCAGTACTTC
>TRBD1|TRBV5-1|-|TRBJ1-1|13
CASSITGVTEAFF
TGCGCCAGCAGCATCACAGGGGTAACTGAAGCTTTCTTT
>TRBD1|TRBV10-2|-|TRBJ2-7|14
CAARVGQGDYEQYF
TGCGCCGCCCGGGTCGGACAGGGGGACTACGAGCAGTACTTC
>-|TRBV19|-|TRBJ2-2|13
CASRGSWTGELFF
TGTGCCAGTAGGGGCAGTTGGACCGGGGAGCTGTTTTTT
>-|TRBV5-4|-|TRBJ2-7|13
CASSLRTSYEQYF
TGTGCCAGCAGCCTCCGGACATCCTACGAGCAGTACTTC
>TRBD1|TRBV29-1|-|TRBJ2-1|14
CSVGVGTVYNEQFF
TGCAGCGTTGGGGTCGGGACAGTTTACAATGAGCAGTTCTTC